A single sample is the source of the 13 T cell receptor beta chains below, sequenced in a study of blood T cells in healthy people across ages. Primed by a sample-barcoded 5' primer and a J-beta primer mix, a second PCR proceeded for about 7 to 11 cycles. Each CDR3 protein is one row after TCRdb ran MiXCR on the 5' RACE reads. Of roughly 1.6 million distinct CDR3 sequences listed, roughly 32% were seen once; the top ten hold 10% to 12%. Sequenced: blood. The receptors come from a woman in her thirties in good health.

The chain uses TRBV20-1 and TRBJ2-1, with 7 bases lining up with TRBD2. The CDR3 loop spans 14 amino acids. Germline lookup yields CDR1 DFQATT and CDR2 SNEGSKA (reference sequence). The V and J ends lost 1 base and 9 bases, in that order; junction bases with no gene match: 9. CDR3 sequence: CSARVGRASGEQFF. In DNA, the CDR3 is TGCAGTGCTAGAGTGGGGAGGGCCTCTGGTGAGCAGTTCTTC.

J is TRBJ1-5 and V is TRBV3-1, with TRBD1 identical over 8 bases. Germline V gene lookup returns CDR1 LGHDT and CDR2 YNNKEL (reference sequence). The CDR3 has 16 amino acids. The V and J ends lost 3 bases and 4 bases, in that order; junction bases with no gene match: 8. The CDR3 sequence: CASSHHGTGGNQPQHF. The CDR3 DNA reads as TGTGCCAGCAGCCACCACGGGACAGGAGGGAATCAGCCCCAGCATTTT. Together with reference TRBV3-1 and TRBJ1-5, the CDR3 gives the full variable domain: DTAVSQTPKYLVTQMGNDKSIKCEQNLGHDTMYWYKQDSKKFLKIMFSYNNKELIINETVPNRFSPKSPDKAHLNLHINSLELGDSAVYFCASSHHGTGGNQPQHFGDGTRLSIL.

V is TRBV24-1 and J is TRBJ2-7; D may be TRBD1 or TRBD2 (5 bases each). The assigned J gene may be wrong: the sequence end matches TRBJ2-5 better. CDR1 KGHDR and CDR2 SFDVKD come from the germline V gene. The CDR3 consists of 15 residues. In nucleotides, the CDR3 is TGTGCCACCAGTGATCCCCAGGGACGGTGGGAGACCCAGTACTTC. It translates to CATSDPQGRWETQYF.

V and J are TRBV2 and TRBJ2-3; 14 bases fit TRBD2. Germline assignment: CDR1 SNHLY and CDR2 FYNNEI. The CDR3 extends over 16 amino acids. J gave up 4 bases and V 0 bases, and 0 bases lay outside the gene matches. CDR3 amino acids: CASSEAGLAGADTQYF. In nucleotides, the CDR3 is TGTGCCAGCAGTGAAGCGGGACTAGCGGGAGCAGATACGCAGTATTTT.

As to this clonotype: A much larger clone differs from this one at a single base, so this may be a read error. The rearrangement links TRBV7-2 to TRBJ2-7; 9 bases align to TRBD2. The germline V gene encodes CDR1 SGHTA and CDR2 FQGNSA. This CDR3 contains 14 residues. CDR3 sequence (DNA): TGTGCCTGCAGATCTAGCGGGGAGTCTTACGAGCAGTACTTC. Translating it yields CACRSSGESYEQYF. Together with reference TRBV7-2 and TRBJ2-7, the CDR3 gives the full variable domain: GAGVSQSPSNKVTEKGKDVELRCDPISGHTALYWYRQSLGQGLEFLIYFQGNSAPDKSGLPSDRFSAERTGGSVSTLTIQRTQQEDSAVYLCACRSSGESYEQYFGPGTRLTVT.

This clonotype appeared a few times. The CDR3 region has the DNA TGTGCCAGCAGCGCAACCGGGACTAGGTACACAGATACGCAGTATTTT. Its protein is CASSATGTRYTDTQYF. The gene calls are TRBV7-2 and TRBJ2-3; 8 positions agree with TRBD2. In germline, CDR1 is SGHTA, CDR2 FQGNSA. The CDR3 has 16 amino acids. Germline trimming cut 5 bases from V and 2 bases from J; bases unmatched to any gene: 9.

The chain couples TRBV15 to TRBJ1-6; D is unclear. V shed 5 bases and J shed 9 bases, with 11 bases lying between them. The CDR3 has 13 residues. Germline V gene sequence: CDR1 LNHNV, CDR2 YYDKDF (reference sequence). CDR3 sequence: CATSAKGGSPLHF. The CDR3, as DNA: TGTGCCACCAGCGCGAAGGGTGGTTCACCCCTCCACTTT.

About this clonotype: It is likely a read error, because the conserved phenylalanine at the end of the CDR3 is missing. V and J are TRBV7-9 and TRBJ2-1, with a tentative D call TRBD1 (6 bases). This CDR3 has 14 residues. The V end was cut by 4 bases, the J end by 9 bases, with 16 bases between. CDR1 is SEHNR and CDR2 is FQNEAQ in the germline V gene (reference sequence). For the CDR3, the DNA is TGTGCCAGCAGCTCCACAGGGCGGAGCGGTGAGCAGTTCTGC. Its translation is CASSSTGRSGEQFC.

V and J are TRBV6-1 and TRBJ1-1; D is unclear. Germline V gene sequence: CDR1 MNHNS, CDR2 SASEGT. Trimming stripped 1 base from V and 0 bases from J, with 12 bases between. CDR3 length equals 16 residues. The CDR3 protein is CASSEGLWGLNTEAFF. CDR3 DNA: TGTGCCAGCAGTGAAGGGCTTTGGGGTCTGAACACTGAAGCTTTCTTT.

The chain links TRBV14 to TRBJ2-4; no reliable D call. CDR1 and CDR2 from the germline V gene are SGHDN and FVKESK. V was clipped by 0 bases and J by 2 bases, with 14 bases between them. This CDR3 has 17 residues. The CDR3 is CASSQDPPGSPKNIQYF. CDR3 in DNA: TGTGCCAGCAGCCAAGACCCCCCAGGCTCCCCCAAAAACATTCAGTACTTC.

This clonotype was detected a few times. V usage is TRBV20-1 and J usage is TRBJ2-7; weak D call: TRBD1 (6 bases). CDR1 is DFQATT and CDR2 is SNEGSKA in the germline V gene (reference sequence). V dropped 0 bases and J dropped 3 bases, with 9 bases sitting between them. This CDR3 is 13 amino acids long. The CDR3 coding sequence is TGCAGTGCTAGAGATAACAGGGTCTACGAGCAGTACTTC. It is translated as CSARDNRVYEQYF.

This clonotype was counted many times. CDR3 loop: CSVTMPGDGYTF. DNA of the CDR3: TGCAGCGTTACCATGCCGGGGGATGGCTACACCTTC. The chain recombines TRBV29-1 with TRBJ1-2; a weak D match, TRBD1 (5 bases). The V and J ends lost 5 bases and 6 bases respectively, with 13 bases between them. The CDR3 consists of 12 residues. CDR1 SQVTM and CDR2 ANQGSEA come from the germline V gene.

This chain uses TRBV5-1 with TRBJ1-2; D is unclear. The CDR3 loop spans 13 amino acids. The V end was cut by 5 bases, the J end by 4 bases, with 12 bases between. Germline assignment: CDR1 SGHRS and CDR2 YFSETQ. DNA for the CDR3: TGCGCCAGCAGGGCGGAGGCTCTCTATGGCTACACCTTC. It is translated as CASRAEALYGYTF.